This TCR beta chain derives from a study of blood T cell repertoires in COVID-19. Study details: Acute and convalescent COVID-19 specimens originated in the United States, Italy and Spain. PBMCs, B-cell-depleted T cells, or T cells provided the cDNA or gDNA that made up the material.

In the source study's methods: Amplified reference gene primers provided the basis for estimating nucleated cell counts. Profiling relied on immunoSEQ multiplex PCR, and the TCRdb table lists in-frame clones only, not all of them. V, J and clone size are taken as reported in that table, and D and trimming were inferred from the DNA itself. The repertoire holds some 150,000 clones, roughly nine tenths seen once, with around 1.6% in the top ten. This CDR3 has 15 residues. Germline V gene sequence: CDR1 SGHTA, CDR2 FQGNSA. V was pared by 2 bases and J by 4 bases, with 8 bases of the junction left unmatched.

The rearrangement joins TRBV7-2 to TRBJ2-7, with 7 bases fitting TRBD2. The receptor comes from a human donor in a cohort sampled during active COVID-19. The material sequenced was peripheral blood. The chain's CDR3 is CASSLFPAGYYEQYF. The CDR3 DNA reads TGTGCCAGCAGCTTATTCCCAGCGGGGTATTACGAGCAGTACTTC.